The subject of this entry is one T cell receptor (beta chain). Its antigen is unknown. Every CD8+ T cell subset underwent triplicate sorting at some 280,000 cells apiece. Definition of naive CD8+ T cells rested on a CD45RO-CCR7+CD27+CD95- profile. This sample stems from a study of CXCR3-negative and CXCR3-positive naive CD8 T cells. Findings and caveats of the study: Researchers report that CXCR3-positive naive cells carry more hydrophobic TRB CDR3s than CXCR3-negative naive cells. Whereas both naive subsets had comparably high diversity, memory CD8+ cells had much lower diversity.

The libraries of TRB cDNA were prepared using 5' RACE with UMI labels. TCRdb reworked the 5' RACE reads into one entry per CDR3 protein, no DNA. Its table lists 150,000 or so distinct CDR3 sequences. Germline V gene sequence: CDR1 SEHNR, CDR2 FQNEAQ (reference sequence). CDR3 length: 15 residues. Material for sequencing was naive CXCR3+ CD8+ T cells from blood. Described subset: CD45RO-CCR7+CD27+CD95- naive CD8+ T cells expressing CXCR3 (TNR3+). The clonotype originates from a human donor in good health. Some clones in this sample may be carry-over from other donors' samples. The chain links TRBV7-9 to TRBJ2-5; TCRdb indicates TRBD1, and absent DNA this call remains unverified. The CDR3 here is CASSSPRDSQETQYF.